A single sample gave rise to the 5 T cell receptor beta chains below, sequenced in a study of vaccination effects on CD4 cells after COVID-19. For these receptors, no antigen is known. Expansion of antigen-specific CD4+ T cells with viral peptide pools was carried out by the ViraFEST assay before sequencing. Culture lasted under 13 days before CD4+ T cell isolation. Vaccination of participants consisted of two doses of either the BNT162b2 or mRNA-1273 vaccine. Profiling relied on immunoSEQ multiplex PCR, and the TCRdb table lists in-frame clones only, not all of them. The sample lists about 22,000 clones; around 70% were seen once. Sequenced here: CD4+ T cells from PBMCs cultured with HCoV-NL63 spike peptides, sampled after COVID-19 vaccination. These receptors came from a human donor who received a COVID-19 vaccine.

The V gene is TRBV15, the J gene TRBJ2-5; D is tentatively TRBD1 or TRBD2 (5 bases each). V lost 3 bases and J lost 4, with 12 bases in between. This CDR3 comprises 14 residues. Germline V gene lookup returns CDR1 LNHNV and CDR2 YYDKDF (reference sequence). This CDR3 reads CATSSWDRVETQYF. CDR3 nucleotide sequence: TGTGCCACCAGCAGTTGGGACCGAGTAGAGACCCAGTACTTC.

There are a few counts of this clone. The chain links TRBV2 to TRBJ2-7; the match to TRBD2 covers 11 bases. The CDR3 extends over 15 amino acids. The V gene end was trimmed by 2 bases and the J gene end by 6 bases; junction bases not matched to a gene: 6. Germline V gene lookup returns CDR1 SNHLY and CDR2 FYNNEI. This chain's CDR3 is CASSEQGLAASEQYF. The CDR3 region has the DNA TGTGCCAGCAGTGAACAGGGACTAGCGGCCTCCGAGCAGTACTTC.

V gene TRBV5-4 combines with J gene TRBJ2-1, with D tentatively TRBD1 (6 bases). There are 13 residues in the CDR3. Per germline, CDR1 SGHNT and CDR2 YYREEE (reference sequence). Trimming took off 4 bases at V and 4 bases at J, with 9 bases between the two ends. The CDR3 bases are TGTGCCAGCAGCCAGGGGACGTACAATGAGCAGTTCTTC. It translates to CASSQGTYNEQFF.

V gene TRBV27 combines with J gene TRBJ2-2; no clear D. V lost 0 bases and J 0 bases, leaving 14 bases between the germline ends. The CDR3 has 18 residues. CDR1 is MNHEY and CDR2 is SMNVEV in the germline V gene (reference sequence). The CDR3 DNA is TGTGCCAGCAGTTTATCCTCTTGGGCTCTCACGAACACCGGGGAGCTGTTTTTT. This encodes CASSLSSWALTNTGELFF.

The CDR3 is CASTDPRTGETEAFF. The CDR3 region has the DNA TGTGCCAGCACCGATCCTAGGACAGGGGAAACTGAAGCTTTCTTT. This rearrangement joins TRBV7-9 to TRBJ1-1, with 9 bases fitting TRBD1. Germline-derived CDR1 and CDR2 are SEHNR and FQNEAQ (reference sequence). Germline trimming cut 7 bases from V and 5 bases from J; bases unmatched to any gene: 11. The CDR3 totals 15 residues.